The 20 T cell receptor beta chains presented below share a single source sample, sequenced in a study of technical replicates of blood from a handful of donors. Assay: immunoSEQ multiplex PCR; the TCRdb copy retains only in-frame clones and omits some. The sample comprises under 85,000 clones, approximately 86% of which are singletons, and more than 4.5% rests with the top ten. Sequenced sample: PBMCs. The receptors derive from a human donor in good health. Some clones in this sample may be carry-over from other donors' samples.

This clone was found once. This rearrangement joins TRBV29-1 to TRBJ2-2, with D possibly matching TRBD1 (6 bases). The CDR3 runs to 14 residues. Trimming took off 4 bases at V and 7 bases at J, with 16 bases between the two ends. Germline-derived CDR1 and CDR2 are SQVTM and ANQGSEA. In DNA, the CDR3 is TGCAGCGTTGTGTCGGACAGAACGGGCGGGGAGCTGTTTTTT. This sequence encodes CSVVSDRTGGELFF.

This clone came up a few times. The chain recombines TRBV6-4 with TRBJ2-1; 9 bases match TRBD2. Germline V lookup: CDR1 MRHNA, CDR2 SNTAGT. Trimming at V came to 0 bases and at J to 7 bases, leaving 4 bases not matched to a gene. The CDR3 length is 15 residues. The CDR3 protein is CASSDSSSGVNEQFF. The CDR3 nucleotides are TGTGCCAGCAGTGACTCTTCTAGCGGGGTTAATGAGCAGTTCTTC.

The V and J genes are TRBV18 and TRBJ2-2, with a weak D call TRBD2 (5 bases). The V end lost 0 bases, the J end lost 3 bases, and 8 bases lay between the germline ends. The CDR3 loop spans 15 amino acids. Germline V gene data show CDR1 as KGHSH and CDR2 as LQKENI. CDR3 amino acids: CASSPPARDTGELFF. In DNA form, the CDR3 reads TGTGCCAGCTCACCACCGGCGAGGGACACCGGGGAGCTGTTTTTT.

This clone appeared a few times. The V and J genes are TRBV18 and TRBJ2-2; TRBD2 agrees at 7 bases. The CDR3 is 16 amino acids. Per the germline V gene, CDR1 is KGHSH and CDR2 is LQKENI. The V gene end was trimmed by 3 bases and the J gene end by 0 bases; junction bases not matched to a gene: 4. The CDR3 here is CASSPQTSSNTGELFF. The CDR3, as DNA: TGTGCCAGCTCACCGCAGACTAGCTCGAACACCGGGGAGCTGTTTTTT.

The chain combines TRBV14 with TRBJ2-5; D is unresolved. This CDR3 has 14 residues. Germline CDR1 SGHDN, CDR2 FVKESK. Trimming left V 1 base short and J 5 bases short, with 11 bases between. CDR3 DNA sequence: TGTGCCAGCAGCCAAGTTGTGGGCCCCGAGACCCAGTACTTC. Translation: CASSQVVGPETQYF.

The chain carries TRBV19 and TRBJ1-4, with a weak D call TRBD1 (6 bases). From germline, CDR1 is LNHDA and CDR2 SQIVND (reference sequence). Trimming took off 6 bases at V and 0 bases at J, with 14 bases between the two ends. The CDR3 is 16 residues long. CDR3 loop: CASSSGQRSTNEKLFF. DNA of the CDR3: TGTGCCAGTAGCTCTGGACAGAGATCAACTAATGAAAAACTGTTTTTT.

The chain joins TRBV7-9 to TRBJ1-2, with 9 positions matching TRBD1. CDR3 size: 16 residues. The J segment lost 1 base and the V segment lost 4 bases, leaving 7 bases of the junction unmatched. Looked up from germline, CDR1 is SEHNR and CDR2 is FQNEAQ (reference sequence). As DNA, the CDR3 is TGTGCCAGCAGCTCAGGACAGGGGTCCGATAACTATGGCTACACCTTC. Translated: CASSSGQGSDNYGYTF.

In nucleotides, the CDR3 is TGCGCCAGCAGCCAAGACAGAGGGGTGGGGGGGAGCGGCACTGAAGCTTTCTTT. Amino acid sequence: CASSQDRGVGGSGTEAFF. The rearrangement uses TRBV4-3 and TRBJ1-1; D is possibly TRBD1 (5 bases). This CDR3 has 18 residues. The germline CDR1 and CDR2 sequences are LGHNA and YSLEER. The germline V and J ends were trimmed by 0 bases and 4 bases, with 21 bases remaining between them.

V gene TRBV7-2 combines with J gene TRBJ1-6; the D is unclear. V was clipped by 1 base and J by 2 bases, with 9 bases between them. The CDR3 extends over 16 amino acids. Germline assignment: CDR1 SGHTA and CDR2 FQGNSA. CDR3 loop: CASSLEAATYNSPLHF. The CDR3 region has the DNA TGTGCCAGCAGCTTAGAGGCGGCCACCTATAATTCACCCCTCCACTTT.

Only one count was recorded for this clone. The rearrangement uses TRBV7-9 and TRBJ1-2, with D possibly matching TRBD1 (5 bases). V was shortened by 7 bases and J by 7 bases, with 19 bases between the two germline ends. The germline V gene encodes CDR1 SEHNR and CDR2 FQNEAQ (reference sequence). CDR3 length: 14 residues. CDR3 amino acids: CASTPTQGGGGYTF. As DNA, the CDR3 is TGTGCCAGCACCCCAACTCAGGGAGGAGGTGGCTACACCTTC. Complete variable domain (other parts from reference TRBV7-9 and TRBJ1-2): DTGVSQNPRHKITKRGQNVTFRCDPISEHNRLYWYRQTLGQGPEFLTYFQNEAQLEKSRLLSDRFSAERPKGSFSTLEIQRTEQGDSAMYLCASTPTQGGGGYTFGSGTRLTVV.

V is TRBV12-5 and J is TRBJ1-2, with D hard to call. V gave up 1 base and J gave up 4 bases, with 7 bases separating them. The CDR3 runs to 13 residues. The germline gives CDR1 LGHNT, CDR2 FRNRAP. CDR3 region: CASGLGRLYGYTF. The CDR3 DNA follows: TGTGCTAGTGGTTTGGGGAGGCTCTATGGCTACACCTTC.

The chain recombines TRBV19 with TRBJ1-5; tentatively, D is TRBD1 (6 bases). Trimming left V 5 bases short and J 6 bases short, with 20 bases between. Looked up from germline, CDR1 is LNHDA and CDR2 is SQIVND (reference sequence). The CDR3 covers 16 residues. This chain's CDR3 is CASSPDRNSPAQPQHF. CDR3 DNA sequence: TGTGCCAGTAGTCCAGACAGGAATTCTCCCGCTCAGCCCCAGCATTTT. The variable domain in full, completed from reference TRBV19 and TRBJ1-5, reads DGGITQSPKYLFRKEGQNVTLSCEQNLNHDAMYWYRQDPGQGLRLIYYSQIVNDFQKGDIAEGYSVSREKKESFPLTVTSAQKNPTAFYLCASSPDRNSPAQPQHFGDGTRLSIL.

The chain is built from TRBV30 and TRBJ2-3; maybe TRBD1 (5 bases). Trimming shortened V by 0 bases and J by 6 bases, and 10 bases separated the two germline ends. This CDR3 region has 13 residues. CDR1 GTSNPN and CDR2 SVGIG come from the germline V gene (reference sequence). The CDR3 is CAWSVRVRDTQYF. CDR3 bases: TGTGCCTGGAGTGTCAGGGTTAGGGATACGCAGTATTTT.

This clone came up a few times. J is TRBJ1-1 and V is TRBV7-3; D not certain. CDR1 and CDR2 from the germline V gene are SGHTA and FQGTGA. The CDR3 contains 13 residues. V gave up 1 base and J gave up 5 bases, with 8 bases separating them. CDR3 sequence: CASSLIVTTEAFF. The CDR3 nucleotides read TGTGCCAGCAGCTTAATAGTGACAACTGAAGCTTTCTTT.

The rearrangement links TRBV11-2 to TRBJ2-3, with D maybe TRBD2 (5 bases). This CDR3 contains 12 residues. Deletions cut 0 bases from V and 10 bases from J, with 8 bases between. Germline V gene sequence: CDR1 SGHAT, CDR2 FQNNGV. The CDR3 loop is CASSLDSVAQYF. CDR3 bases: TGTGCCAGCAGCTTAGATAGCGTGGCGCAGTATTTT.

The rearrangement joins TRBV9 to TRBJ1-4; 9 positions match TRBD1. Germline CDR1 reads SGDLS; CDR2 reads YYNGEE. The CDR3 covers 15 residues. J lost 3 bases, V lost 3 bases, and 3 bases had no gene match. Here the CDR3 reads CASSAYRGPNEKLFF. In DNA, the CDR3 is TGTGCCAGCAGCGCATACAGGGGGCCTAATGAAAAACTGTTTTTT.

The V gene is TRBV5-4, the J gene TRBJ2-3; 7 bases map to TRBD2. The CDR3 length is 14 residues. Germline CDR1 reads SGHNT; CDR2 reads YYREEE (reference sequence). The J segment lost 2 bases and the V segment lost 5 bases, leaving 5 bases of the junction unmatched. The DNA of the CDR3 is TGTGCCAGCAGGGACGGACTAGTCACAGATACGCAGTATTTT. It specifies CASRDGLVTDTQYF.

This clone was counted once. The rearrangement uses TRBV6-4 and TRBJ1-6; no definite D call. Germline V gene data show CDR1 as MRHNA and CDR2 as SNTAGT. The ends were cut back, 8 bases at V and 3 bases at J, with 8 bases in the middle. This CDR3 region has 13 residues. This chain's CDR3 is CASHLRYNSPLHF. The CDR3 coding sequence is TGTGCCAGCCATCTACGCTATAATTCACCCCTCCACTTT.

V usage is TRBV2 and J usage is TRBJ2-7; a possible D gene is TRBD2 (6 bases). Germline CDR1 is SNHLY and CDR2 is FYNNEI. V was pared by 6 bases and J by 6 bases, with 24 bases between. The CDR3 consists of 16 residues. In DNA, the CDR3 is TGTGCCAGCAGGAAATCCGGGACTCCACTCCAGGCCGAGCAGTACTTC. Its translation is CASRKSGTPLQAEQYF.

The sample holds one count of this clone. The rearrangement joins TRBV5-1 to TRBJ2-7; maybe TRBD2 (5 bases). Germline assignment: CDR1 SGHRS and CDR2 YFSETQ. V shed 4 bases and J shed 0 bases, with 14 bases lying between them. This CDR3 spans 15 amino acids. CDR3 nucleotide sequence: TGCGCCAGCAGCCCGGGGTCACGTCTCTCCTACGAGCAGTACTTC. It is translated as CASSPGSRLSYEQYF.